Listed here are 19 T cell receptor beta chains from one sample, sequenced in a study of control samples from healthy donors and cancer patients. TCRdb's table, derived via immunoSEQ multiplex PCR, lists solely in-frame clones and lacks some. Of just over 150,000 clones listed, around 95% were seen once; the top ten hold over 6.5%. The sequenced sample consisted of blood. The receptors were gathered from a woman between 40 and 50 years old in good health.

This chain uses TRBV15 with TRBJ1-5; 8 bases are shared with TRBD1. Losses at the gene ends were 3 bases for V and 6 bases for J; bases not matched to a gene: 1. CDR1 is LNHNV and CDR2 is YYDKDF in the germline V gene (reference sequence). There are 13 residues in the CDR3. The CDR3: CATSRGTGQPQHF. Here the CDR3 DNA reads TGTGCCACCAGCAGGGGGACAGGTCAGCCCCAGCATTTT.

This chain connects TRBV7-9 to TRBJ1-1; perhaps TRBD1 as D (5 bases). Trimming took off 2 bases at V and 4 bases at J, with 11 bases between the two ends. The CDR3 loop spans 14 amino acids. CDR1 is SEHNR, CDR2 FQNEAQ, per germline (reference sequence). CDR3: CASSLPTGITEAFF. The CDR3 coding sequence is TGTGCCAGCAGCTTACCCACAGGAATCACTGAAGCTTTCTTT.

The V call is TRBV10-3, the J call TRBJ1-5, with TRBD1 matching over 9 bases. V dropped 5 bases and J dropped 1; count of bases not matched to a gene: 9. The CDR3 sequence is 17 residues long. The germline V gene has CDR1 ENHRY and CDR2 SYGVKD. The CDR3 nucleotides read TGTGCCATCAGTCCCGGGACAGGGTTGAGGAGCAATCAGCCCCAGCATTTT. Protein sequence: CAISPGTGLRSNQPQHF.

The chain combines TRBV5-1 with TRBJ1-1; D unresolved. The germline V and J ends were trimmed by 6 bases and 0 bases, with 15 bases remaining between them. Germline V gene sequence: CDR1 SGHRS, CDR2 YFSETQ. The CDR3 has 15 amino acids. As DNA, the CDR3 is TGCGCCAGCAAAGTCTTCGCGGGAGTGAACACTGAAGCTTTCTTT. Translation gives CASKVFAGVNTEAFF.

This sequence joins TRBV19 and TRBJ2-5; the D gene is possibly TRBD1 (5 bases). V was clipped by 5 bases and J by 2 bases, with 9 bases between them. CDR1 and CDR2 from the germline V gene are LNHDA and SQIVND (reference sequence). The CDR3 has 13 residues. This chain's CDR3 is CASSWQGQETQYF. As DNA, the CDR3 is TGTGCCAGTAGTTGGCAGGGACAAGAGACCCAGTACTTC.

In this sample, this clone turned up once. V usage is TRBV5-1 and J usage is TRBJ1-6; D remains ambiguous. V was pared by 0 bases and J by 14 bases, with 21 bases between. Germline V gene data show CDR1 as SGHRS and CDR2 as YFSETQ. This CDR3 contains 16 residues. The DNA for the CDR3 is TGCGCCAGCAGCTTGGCCCTCGGTCGGGCTGTATCGGCCCTCCACTTT. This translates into CASSLALGRAVSALHF.

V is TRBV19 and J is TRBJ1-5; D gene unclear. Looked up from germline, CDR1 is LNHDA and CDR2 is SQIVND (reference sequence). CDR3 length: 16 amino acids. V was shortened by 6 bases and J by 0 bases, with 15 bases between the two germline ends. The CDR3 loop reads CASRLSGSPSNQPQHF. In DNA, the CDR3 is TGTGCCAGTAGGCTGTCCGGATCTCCTAGCAATCAGCCCCAGCATTTT. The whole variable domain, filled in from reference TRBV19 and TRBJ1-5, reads DGGITQSPKYLFRKEGQNVTLSCEQNLNHDAMYWYRQDPGQGLRLIYYSQIVNDFQKGDIAEGYSVSREKKESFPLTVTSAQKNPTAFYLCASRLSGSPSNQPQHFGDGTRLSIL.

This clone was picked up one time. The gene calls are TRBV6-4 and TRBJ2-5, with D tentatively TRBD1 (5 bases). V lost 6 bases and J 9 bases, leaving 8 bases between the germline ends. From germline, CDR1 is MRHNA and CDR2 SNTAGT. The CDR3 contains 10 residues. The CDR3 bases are TGTGCCAGCAGGACAGCGTCCCAGTACTTC. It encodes CASRTASQYF.

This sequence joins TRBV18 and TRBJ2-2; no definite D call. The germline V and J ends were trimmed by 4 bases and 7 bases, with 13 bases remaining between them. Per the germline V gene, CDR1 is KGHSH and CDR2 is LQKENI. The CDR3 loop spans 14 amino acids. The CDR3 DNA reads TGTGCCAGCTCACTAACTCAGTCGGGCGGGGAGCTGTTTTTT. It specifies CASSLTQSGGELFF.

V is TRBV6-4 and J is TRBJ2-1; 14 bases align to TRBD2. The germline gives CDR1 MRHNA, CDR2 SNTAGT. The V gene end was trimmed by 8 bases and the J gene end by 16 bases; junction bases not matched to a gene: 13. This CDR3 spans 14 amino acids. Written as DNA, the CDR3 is TGTGCCAGCCAACTTGAGACTAGCGGGAGGGCCTTATTCTTC. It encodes CASQLETSGRALFF.

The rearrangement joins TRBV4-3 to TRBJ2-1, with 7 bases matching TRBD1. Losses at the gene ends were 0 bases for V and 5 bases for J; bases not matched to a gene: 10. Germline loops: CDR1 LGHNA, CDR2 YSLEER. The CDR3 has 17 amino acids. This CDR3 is CASSQEGGGIRNNEQFF. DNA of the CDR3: TGCGCCAGCAGCCAAGAAGGGGGCGGAATAAGGAACAATGAGCAGTTCTTC.

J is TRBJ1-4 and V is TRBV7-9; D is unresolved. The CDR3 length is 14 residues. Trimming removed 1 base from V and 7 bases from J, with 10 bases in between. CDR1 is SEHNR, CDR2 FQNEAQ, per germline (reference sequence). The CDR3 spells CASSLGQYGEKLFF. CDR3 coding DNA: TGTGCCAGCAGCTTAGGGCAGTACGGTGAAAAACTGTTTTTT.

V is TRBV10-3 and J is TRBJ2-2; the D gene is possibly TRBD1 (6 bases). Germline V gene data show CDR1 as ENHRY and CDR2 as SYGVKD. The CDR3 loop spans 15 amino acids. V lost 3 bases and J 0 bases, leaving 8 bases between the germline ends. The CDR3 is CAISDGTPNTGELFF. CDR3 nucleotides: TGTGCCATCAGTGACGGGACACCGAACACCGGGGAGCTGTTTTTT.

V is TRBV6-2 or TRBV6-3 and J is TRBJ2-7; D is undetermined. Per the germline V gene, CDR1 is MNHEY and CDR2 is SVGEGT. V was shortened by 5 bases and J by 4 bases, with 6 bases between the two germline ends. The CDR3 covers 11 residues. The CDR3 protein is CASSIAYEQYF. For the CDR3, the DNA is TGTGCCAGCAGTATTGCTTACGAGCAGTACTTC.

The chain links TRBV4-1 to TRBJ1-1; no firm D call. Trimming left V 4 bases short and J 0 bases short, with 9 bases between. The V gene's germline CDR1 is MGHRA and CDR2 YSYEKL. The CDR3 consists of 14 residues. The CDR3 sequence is CASSRRAVNTEAFF. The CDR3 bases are TGCGCCAGCAGCCGACGGGCTGTGAACACTGAAGCTTTCTTT.

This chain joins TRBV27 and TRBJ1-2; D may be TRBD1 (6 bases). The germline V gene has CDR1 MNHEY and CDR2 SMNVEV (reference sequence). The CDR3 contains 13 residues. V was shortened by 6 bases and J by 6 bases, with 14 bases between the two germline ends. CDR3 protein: CASRLRGTDGYTF. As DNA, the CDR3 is TGTGCCAGCAGACTCAGGGGCACGGATGGCTACACCTTC.

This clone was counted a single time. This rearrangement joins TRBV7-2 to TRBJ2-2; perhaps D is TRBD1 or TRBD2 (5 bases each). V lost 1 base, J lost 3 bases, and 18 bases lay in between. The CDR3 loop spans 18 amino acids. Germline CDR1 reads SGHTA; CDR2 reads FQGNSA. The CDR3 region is CASSLGFGRGDYTGELFF. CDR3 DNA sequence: TGTGCCAGCAGCTTAGGATTCGGACGGGGCGACTACACCGGGGAGCTGTTTTTT.

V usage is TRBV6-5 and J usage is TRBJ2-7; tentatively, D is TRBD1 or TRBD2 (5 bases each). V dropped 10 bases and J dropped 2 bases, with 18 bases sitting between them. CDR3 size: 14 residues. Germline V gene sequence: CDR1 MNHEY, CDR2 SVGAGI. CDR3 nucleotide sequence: TGTGCCATTACCCGGGACGGTCGAGCCTACGAGCAGTACTTC. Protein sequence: CAITRDGRAYEQYF.

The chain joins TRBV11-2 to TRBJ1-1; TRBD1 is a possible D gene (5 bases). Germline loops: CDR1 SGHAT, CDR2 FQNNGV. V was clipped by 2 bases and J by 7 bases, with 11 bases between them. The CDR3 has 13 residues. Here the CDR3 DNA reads TGTGCCAGCAGCTTATACGGCAGGGATGAAGCTTTCTTT. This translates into CASSLYGRDEAFF.